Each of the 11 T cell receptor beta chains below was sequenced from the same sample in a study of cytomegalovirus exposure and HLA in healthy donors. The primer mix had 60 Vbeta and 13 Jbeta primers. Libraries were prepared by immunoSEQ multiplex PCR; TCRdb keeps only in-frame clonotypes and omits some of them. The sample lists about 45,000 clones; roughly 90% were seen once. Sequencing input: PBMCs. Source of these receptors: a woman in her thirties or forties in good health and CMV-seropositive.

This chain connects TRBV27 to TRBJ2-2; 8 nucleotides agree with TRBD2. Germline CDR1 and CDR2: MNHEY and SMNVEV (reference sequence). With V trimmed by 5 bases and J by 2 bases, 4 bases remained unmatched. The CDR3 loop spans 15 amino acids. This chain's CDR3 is CASSPGTSNTGELFF. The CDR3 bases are TGTGCCAGCAGTCCCGGGACTAGTAACACCGGGGAGCTGTTTTTT.

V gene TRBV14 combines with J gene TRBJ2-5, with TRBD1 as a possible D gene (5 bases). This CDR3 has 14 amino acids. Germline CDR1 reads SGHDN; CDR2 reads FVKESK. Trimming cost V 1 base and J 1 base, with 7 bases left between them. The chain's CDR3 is CASSQGQLQETQYF. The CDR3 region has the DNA TGTGCCAGCAGCCAAGGACAGCTCCAAGAGACCCAGTACTTC.

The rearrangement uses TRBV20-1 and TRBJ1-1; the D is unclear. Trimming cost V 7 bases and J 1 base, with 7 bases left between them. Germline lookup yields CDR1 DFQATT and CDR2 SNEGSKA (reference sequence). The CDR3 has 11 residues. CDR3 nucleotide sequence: TGCAGTGAAGCAGGGAACACTGAAGCTTTCTTT. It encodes CSEAGNTEAFF.

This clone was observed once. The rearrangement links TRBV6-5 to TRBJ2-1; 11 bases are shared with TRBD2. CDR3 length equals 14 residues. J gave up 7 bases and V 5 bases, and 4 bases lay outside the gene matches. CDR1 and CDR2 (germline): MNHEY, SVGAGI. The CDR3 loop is CASSRSGRVNEQFF. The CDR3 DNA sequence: TGTGCCAGCAGTCGTAGCGGGAGGGTAAATGAGCAGTTCTTC.

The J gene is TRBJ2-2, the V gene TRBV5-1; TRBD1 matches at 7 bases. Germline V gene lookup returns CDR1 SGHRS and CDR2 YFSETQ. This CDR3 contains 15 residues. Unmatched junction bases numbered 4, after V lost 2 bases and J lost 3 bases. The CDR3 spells CASSLHRGDTGELFF. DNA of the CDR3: TGCGCCAGCAGCTTACACAGGGGTGACACCGGGGAGCTGTTTTTT. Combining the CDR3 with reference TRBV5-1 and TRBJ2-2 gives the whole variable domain KAGVTQTPRYLIKTRGQQVTLSCSPISGHRSVSWYQQTPGQGLQFLFEYFSETQRNKGNFPGRFSGRQFSNSRSEMNVSTLELGDSALYLCASSLHRGDTGELFFGEGSRLTVL.

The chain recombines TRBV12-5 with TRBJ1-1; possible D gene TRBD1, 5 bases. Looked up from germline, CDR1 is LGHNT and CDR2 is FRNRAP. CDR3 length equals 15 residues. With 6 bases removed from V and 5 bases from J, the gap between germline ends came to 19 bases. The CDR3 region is CASGRSRDGGTEAFF. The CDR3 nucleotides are TGTGCTAGTGGACGCAGCAGGGACGGAGGGACTGAAGCTTTCTTT.

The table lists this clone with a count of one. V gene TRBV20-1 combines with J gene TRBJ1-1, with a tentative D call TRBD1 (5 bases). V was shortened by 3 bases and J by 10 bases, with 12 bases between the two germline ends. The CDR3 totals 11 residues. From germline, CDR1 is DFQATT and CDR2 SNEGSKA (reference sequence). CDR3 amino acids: CSARQGGVAFF. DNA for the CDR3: TGCAGTGCTAGGCAGGGCGGAGTAGCTTTCTTT.

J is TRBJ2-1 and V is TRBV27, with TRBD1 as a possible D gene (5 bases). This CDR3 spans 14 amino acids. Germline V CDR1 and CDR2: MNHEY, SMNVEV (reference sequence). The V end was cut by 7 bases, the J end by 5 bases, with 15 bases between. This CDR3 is CASIPTRQHNEQFF. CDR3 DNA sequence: TGTGCCAGCATCCCCACGAGACAGCACAATGAGCAGTTCTTC.

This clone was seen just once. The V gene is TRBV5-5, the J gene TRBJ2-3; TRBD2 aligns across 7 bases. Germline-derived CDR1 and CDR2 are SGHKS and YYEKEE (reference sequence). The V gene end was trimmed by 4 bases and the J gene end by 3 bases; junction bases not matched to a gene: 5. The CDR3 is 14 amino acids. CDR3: CASSLLGGTDTQYF. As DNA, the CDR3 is TGTGCCAGCAGCCTACTGGGGGGGACAGATACGCAGTATTTT.

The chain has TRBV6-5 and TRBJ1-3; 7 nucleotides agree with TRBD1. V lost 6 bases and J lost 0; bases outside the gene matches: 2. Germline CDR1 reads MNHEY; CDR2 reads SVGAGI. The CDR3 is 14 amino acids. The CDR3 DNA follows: TGTGCCAGCAGACCAGGGGGCTCTGGAAACACCATATATTTT. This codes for CASRPGGSGNTIYF.

The CDR3 sequence: CASTTGGQPQHF. The CDR3 DNA is TGTGCCAGCACCACGGGGGGCCAGCCCCAGCATTTT. V gene TRBV6-5 combines with J gene TRBJ1-5; possible D gene TRBD1, 6 bases. Per germline, CDR1 MNHEY and CDR2 SVGAGI. Trimming pared 7 bases from V and 7 bases from J, leaving 11 bases between. CDR3 length: 12 amino acids.